This T cell receptor (beta chain) was sequenced during a study of OX40 agonist ivuxolimab in advanced cancers. This clone has more than one count but fewer than ten. Sequenced by immunoSEQ multiplex PCR; TCRdb stores in-frame clones only, minus some. The repertoire holds approximately 35,000 clones, around 74% seen once, with over 10% in the top ten. CDR3 size: 14 residues. The TCR comes from an adult with an advanced solid tumor such as melanoma, head and neck, liver or kidney cancer. V usage is TRBV21-1 and J usage is TRBJ1-2; the table's TRBD1 call for D was not verified on the DNA. TRBV21-1 is shown as a pseudogene. The specimen comprised CD4+ or CD8+ T cells sorted from blood, sampled in a trial of the OX40 agonist ivuxolimab. This CDR3 is CASTEDKDPYGYTF. The DNA for the CDR3 is TGTGCCAGCACCGAGGACAAGGATCCTTATGGCTACACCTTC.